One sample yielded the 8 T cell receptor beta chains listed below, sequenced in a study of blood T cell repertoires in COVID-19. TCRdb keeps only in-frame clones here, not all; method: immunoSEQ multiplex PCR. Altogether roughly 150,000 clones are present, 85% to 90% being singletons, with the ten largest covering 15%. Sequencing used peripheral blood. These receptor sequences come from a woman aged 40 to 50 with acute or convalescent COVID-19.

CDR3 nucleotides: TGTGCCAGTAGTATGCAGGGTTCTAACGAGCAGTACTTC. The encoded protein is CASSMQGSNEQYF. The J gene is TRBJ2-7, the V gene TRBV19; a weak D match, TRBD1 (5 bases). Trimming removed 3 bases from V and 5 bases from J, with 11 bases in between. The CDR3 extends over 13 amino acids. Germline CDR1 is LNHDA and CDR2 is SQIVND (reference sequence).

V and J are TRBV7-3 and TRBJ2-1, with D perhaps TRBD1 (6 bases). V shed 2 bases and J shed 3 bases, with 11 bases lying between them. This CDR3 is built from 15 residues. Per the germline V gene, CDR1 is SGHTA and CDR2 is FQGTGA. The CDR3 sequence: CASSLLGTSYNEQFF. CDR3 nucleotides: TGTGCCAGCAGCTTATTAGGGACAAGCTACAATGAGCAGTTCTTC.

CDR3 amino acids: CASSGGPYGYTF. The CDR3 DNA reads TGTGCCAGCTCTGGAGGGCCCTATGGCTACACCTTC. The gene calls are TRBV28 and TRBJ1-2, with D uncertain. V dropped 8 bases and J dropped 4 bases, with 11 bases sitting between them. Germline assignment: CDR1 MDHEN and CDR2 SYDVKM. The CDR3 covers 12 residues.

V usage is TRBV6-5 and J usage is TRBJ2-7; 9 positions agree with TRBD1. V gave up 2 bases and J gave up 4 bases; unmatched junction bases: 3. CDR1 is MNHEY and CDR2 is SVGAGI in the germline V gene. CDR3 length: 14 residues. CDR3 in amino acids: CASSYVGQGYEQYF. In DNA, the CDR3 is TGTGCCAGCAGTTACGTGGGACAGGGTTACGAGCAGTACTTC.

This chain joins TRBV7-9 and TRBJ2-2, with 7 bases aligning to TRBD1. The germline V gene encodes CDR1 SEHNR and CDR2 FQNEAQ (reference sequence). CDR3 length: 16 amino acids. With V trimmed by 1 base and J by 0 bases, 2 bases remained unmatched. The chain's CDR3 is CASSLGQGSNTGELFF. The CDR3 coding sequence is TGTGCCAGCAGCTTAGGACAGGGTTCGAACACCGGGGAGCTGTTTTTT.

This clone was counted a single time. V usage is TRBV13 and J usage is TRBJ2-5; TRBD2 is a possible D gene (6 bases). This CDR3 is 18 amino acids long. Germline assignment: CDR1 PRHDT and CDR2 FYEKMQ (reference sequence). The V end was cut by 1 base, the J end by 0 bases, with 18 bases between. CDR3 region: CASSLVEGLSEHQETQYF. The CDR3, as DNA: TGTGCCAGCAGCTTAGTGGAGGGCTTATCGGAACACCAAGAGACCCAGTACTTC.

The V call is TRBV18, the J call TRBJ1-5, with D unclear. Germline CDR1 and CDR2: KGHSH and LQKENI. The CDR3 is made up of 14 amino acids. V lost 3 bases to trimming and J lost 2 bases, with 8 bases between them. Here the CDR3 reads CASSPQRGNQPQHF. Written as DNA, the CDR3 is TGTGCCAGCTCACCGCAGAGGGGCAATCAGCCCCAGCATTTT.

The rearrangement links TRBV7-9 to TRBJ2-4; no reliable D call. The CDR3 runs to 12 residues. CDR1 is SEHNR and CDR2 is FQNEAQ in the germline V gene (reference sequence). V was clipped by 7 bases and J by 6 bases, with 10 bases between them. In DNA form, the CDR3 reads TGTGCCAGCACCCCAGTCCGAAACATTCAGTACTTC. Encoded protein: CASTPVRNIQYF.